Included here is one TCR beta chain sequence, with context. This CDR3 contains 15 residues. Between the trimmed V and J ends, which lost 4 bases and 0 bases, there was a span of 11 bases. In germline, CDR1 is SGHTA, CDR2 FQGNSA. This sample stems from a study of blood T cell repertoires in COVID-19. Background on the study: The United States, Italy and Spain provided the acute and convalescent COVID-19 samples.

Original data processing: Researchers report that nucleated cell counts were estimated from reference gene primer amplification. Assay used: immunoSEQ multiplex PCR; TCRdb lists only in-frame clones, some missing. V and J calls and clone size are copied from that table; D and trimming were computed from the DNA. This sample yields more than 95,000 clones, of which roughly nine tenths are seen a single time; about 1.7% belongs to the top ten. The specimen sequenced was peripheral blood. The receptor's source is a man between 60 and 75 years old with acute or convalescent COVID-19. V and J are TRBV7-2 and TRBJ2-3; D not resolved. This CDR3 reads CASSSLGPSTDTQYF. The CDR3 DNA sequence: TGTGCCAGCAGCTCGCTAGGCCCTAGCACAGATACGCAGTATTTT.